This T cell receptor (beta chain) came from a study of PD-1 blockade in classical Hodgkin lymphoma. Each patient relapsed following autologous stem cell transplantation, and prior brentuximab vedotin exposure differed. V shed 6 bases, J shed 8 bases, and the junction held 10 bases outside the gene matches. The CDR3 consists of 14 residues. Germline CDR1 and CDR2: MNHEY and SMNVEV (reference sequence). The repertoire was sequenced with immunoSEQ multiplex PCR; TCRdb's copy has only in-frame clones and lacks some. The data show about 12,000 clones, around 77% seen once. This clone is judged medium-sized.

This material consisted of peripheral blood mononuclear cells (PBMCs), taken at baseline. The clonotype originates from a human donor with classical Hodgkin lymphoma. V usage is TRBV27 and J usage is TRBJ1-2; 9 nucleotides align to TRBD1. The chain's CDR3 is CASSSMDRGRGYTF. The CDR3 nucleotides read TGTGCCAGCAGCTCAATGGACAGGGGAAGAGGCTACACCTTC.